The sequence of this T cell receptor beta chain was determined in a study of blood T cells in healthy people across ages. Notes on the study in general: Diversity of TCR beta correlated strongly with naive T cell percentage. TCR beta diversity per million T cells fell roughly linearly with age.

A J-beta primer mix and a sample-barcoded 5' primer were used in a second PCR of roughly 7 to 12 cycles. MiXCR, applied by TCRdb to the 5' RACE reads, yields one record per CDR3 protein. The sample lists approximately 1,000,000 distinct CDR3 sequences; roughly two fifths were seen once. A single count supports this clonotype. What it recognizes is unknown. Isolated PBMCs totaled at least 6 million in each sample. Total RNA, at least 5 micrograms per sample, came from PBMCs. This clonotype was obtained from a man aged 18 to 29 in good health. Material for sequencing was blood.

CDR3 DNA sequence: TGTGCCAGCAGTTACTCGAGGCCAGGGACTAACACCGGGGAGCTGTTTTTT. This translates into CASSYSRPGTNTGELFF. The chain recombines TRBV6-5 with TRBJ2-2, with a possible D match to TRBD2 (6 bases). The V end lost 0 bases, the J end lost 2 bases, and 13 bases lay between the germline ends. Germline V CDR1 and CDR2: MNHEY, SVGAGI. The CDR3 covers 17 residues.